This passage covers 8 T cell receptor beta chains from one sample sequenced in a study of blood T cell repertoires in COVID-19. The protocol was immunoSEQ multiplex PCR, while the TCRdb copy is restricted to in-frame clones and leaves out a portion. The sample contains 150,000 to 200,000 clones, 65% to 90% of which appear only once. Sequenced material: peripheral blood. These receptors originate from a human donor in a cohort sampled during active COVID-19.

The gene calls are TRBV10-2 and TRBJ2-1; TRBD1 agrees at 9 bases. CDR3 length: 13 residues. Trimming cost V 8 bases and J 5 bases; bases outside gene matches: 4. Looked up from germline, CDR1 is WSHSY and CDR2 is SAAADI. The CDR3 here is CASGTGLNNEQFF. In DNA, the CDR3 is TGCGCCAGCGGGACAGGGCTTAACAATGAGCAGTTCTTC.

The chain combines TRBV4-3 with TRBJ2-1, with D perhaps TRBD2 (6 bases). The CDR3 is made up of 16 amino acids. Between the trimmed V and J ends, which lost 3 bases and 0 bases, there was a span of 12 bases. Germline-derived CDR1 and CDR2 are LGHNA and YSLEER. CDR3 residues: CASSQGLPDSYNEQFF. In nucleotides, the CDR3 is TGCGCCAGCAGCCAGGGACTCCCGGACTCCTACAATGAGCAGTTCTTC.

V and J are TRBV28 and TRBJ1-5; no definite D call. The CDR3 extends over 16 amino acids. V gave up 5 bases and J gave up 2 bases, with 16 bases separating them. Per the germline V gene, CDR1 is MDHEN and CDR2 is SYDVKM. This CDR3 is CASSPPTRQGNQPQHF. CDR3 nucleotides: TGTGCCAGCAGTCCACCGACAAGGCAAGGCAATCAGCCCCAGCATTTT.

The chain employs TRBV19 and TRBJ1-3; D not certain. V gave up 5 bases and J gave up 4 bases, with 12 bases separating them. Germline V gene lookup returns CDR1 LNHDA and CDR2 SQIVND (reference sequence). The CDR3 contains 14 residues. CDR3 region: CASSGRGWGNTIYF. The DNA for the CDR3 is TGTGCCAGTAGTGGCCGGGGATGGGGAAACACCATATATTTT.

The rearrangement uses TRBV9 and TRBJ2-7; D not certain. The germline V gene encodes CDR1 SGDLS and CDR2 YYNGEE. The CDR3 has 15 amino acids. V was pared by 2 bases and J by 5 bases, with 17 bases between. CDR3 in amino acids: CASSVSPQVGHEQYF. The CDR3 DNA reads as TGTGCCAGCAGCGTCTCGCCCCAAGTTGGCCACGAGCAGTACTTC.

This clone has more than one count but fewer than ten. The V gene is TRBV15, the J gene TRBJ1-4, with 7 bases aligning to TRBD1. The CDR3 has 14 residues. Trimming took 6 bases from V and 7 from J; bases not matched to a gene: 8. Germline CDR1 and CDR2: LNHNV and YYDKDF (reference sequence). The CDR3 spells CATRPGGGVEKLFF. The CDR3 nucleotides read TGTGCCACCAGACCCGGAGGGGGCGTTGAAAAACTGTTTTTT.

The V and J genes are TRBV20-1 and TRBJ1-5; perhaps TRBD1 as D (6 bases). Per germline, CDR1 DFQATT and CDR2 SNEGSKA (reference sequence). The CDR3 spans 16 residues. Trimming stripped 3 bases from V and 2 bases from J, with 17 bases between. The DNA of the CDR3 is TGCAGTGCTAGTGCCAGGGGCCTTTTTGGCAATCAGCCCCAGCATTTT. Residues: CSASARGLFGNQPQHF.

The CDR3 DNA reads TGCAGCGTTCTGTTCCGGGACAGGGGTCCCTACGAGCAGTACTTC. This encodes CSVLFRDRGPYEQYF. The chain has TRBV29-1 and TRBJ2-7; 10 nucleotides line up with TRBD1. The V gene end was trimmed by 5 bases and the J gene end by 2 bases; junction bases not matched to a gene: 9. The CDR3 runs 15 residues. Per germline, CDR1 SQVTM and CDR2 ANQGSEA.